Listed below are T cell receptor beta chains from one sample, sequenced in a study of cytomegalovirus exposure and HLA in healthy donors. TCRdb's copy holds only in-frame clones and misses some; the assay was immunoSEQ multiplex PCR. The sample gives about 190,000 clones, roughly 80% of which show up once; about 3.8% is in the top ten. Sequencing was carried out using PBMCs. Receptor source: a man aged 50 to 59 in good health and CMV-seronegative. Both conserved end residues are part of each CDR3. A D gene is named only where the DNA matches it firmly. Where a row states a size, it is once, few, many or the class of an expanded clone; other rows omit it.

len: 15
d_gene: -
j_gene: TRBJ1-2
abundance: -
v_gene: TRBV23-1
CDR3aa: CASSQTKKLNYGYTF
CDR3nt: TGCGCCAGCAGTCAAACGAAAAAACTTAACTATGGCTACACCTTC

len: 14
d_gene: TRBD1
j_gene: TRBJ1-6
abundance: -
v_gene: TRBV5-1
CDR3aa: CASSIGQGLSPLHF
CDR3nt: TGCGCCAGCAGCATAGGACAGGGACTTTCACCCCTCCACTTT

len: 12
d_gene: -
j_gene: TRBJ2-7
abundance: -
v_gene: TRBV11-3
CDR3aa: CASSFPGAEQYF
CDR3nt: TGTGCCAGCAGCTTTCCAGGGGCCGAGCAGTACTTC

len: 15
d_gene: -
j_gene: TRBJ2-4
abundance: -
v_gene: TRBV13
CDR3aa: CASSFLLIAKNIQYF
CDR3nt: TGTGCCAGCAGCTTTCTTTTAATAGCCAAAAACATTCAGTACTTC

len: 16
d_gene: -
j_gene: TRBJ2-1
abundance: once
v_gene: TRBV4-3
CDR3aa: CASSQGAGMGYNEQFF
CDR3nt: TGCGCCAGCAGCCAAGGGGCGGGGATGGGCTACAATGAGCAGTTCTTC

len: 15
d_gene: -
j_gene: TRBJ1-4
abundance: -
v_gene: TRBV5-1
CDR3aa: CASSLDRPTNEKLFF
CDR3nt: TGCGCCAGCAGCTTGGACAGGCCAACTAATGAAAAACTGTTTTTT

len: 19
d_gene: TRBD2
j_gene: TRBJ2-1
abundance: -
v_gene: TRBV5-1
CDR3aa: CASSLGTSGGLSSYNEQFF
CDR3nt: TGCGCCAGCAGCCTAGGGACTAGCGGGGGCCTAAGCTCCTACAATGAGCAGTTCTTC

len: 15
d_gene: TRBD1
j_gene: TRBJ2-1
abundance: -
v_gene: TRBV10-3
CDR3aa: CAIRGPGGSYNEQFF
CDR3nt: TGTGCCATCAGGGGACCAGGGGGCTCCTACAATGAGCAGTTCTTC

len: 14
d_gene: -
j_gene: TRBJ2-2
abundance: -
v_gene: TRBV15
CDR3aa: CATSLRLNTGELFF
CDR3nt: TGTGCCACCAGCCTTCGTCTGAACACCGGGGAGCTGTTTTTT

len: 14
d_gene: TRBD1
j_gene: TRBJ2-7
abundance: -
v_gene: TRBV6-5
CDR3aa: CASSRGQGGYEQYF
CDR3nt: TGTGCCAGCAGTCGGGGACAGGGGGGCTACGAGCAGTACTTC

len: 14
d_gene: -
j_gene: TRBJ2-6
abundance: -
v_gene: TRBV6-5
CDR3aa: CASTQASGANVLTF
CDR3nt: TGTGCCAGCACACAGGCCTCCGGGGCCAACGTCCTGACTTTC

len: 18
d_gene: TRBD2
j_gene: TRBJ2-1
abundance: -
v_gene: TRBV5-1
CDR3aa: CASSLGTSGRNTIKRQFF
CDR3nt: TGCGCCAGCAGCTTGGGGACTAGCGGGAGGAATACTATAAAACGGCAGTTCTTC

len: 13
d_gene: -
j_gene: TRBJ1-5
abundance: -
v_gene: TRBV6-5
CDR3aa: CASSYSFGQPQHF
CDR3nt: TGTGCCAGCAGTTACTCGTTCGGTCAGCCCCAGCATTTT

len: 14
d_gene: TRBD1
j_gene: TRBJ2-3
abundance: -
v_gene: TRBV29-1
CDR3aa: CSVDTDREGNTQYF
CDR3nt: TGCAGCGTTGATACTGACAGGGAAGGGAATACGCAGTATTTT

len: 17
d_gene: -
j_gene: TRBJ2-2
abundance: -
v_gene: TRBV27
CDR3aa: CASSPRLAGARGGELFF
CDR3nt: TGTGCCAGCAGTCCCCGACTGGCGGGGGCCAGGGGCGGGGAGCTGTTTTTT

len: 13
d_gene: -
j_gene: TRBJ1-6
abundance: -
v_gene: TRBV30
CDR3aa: CAWRQGYNSPLHF
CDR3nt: TGTGCCTGGAGACAGGGTTATAATTCACCCCTCCACTTT

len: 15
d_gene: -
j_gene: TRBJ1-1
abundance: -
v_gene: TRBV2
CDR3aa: CASSVQGPMNTEAFF
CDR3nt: TGTGCCAGCAGTGTTCAGGGGCCTATGAACACTGAAGCTTTCTTT

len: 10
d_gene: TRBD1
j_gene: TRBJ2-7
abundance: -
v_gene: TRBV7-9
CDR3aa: CSSQGDEQYF
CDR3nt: TGTTCCAGCCAGGGGGACGAGCAGTACTTC

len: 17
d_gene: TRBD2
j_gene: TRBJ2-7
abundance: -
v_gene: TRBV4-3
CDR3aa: CASSQDWGGSGAYEQYF
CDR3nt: TGCGCCAGCAGCCAAGATTGGGGGGGAAGCGGGGCCTACGAGCAGTACTTC

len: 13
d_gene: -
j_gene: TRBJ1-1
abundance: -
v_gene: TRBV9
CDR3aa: CASSVEEVSEAFF
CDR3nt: TGTGCCAGCAGCGTAGAGGAGGTCTCTGAAGCTTTCTTT

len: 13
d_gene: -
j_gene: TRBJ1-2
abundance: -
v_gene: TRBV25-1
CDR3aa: CASRGGLLDGYTF
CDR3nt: TGTGCCAGCAGGGGGGGTCTTCTCGATGGCTACACCTTC

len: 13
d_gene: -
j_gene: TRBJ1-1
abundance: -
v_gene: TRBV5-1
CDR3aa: CASSLDGNREAFF
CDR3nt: TGCGCCAGCAGCTTGGATGGCAACCGTGAAGCTTTCTTT

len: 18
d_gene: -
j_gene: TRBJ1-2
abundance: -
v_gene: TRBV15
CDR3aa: CATSRDSLGTGRWHGYTF
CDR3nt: TGTGCCACCAGCAGGGACTCTCTAGGTACAGGGCGATGGCATGGCTACACCTTC

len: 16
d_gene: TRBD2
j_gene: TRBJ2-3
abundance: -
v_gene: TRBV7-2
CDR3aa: CASSLATSGGLDTQYF
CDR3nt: TGTGCCAGCAGCTTAGCGACTAGCGGGGGGCTAGATACGCAGTATTTT

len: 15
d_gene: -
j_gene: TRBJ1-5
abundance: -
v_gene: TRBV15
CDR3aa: CATSRAPGSNQPQHF
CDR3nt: TGTGCCACCAGCAGAGCCCCGGGGAGCAATCAGCCCCAGCATTTT

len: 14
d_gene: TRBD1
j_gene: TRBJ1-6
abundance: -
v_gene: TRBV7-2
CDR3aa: CASSLVQGASPLHF
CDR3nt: TGTGCCAGCAGCTTAGTACAGGGGGCTTCACCCCTCCACTTT